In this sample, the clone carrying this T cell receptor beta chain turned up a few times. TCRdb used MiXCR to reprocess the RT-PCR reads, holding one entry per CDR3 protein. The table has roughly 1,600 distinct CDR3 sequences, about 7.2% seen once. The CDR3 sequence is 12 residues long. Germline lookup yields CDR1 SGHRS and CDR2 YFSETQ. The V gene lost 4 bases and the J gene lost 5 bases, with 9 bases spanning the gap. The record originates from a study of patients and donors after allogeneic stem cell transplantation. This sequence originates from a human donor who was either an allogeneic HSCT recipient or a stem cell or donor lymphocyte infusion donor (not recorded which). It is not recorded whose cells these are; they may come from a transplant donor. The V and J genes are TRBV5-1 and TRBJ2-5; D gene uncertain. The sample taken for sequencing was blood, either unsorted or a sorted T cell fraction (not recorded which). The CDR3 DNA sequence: TGCGCCAGCAGCACCGGTGGGGAGACCCAGTACTTC. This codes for CASSTGGETQYF.